This entry features one TCR beta chain sequence. This sample stems from a study of T cells after yellow fever vaccination. One entry per CDR3 protein results from TCRdb running MiXCR on the 5' RACE reads. The sample gives 180,000 or so distinct CDR3 sequences, 9.5% to 11% of which show up once; roughly a third is in the top ten. The CDR3 totals 14 residues. Trimming took off 5 bases at V and 0 bases at J, with 10 bases between the two ends. Germline-derived CDR1 and CDR2 are SGHAT and FQNNGV. The starting material was CD8+ T cells sorted from PBMCs, obtained 15 days after the yellow fever booster vaccination. This chain uses TRBV11-2 with TRBJ1-1; maybe TRBD1 (5 bases). The receptor was isolated from a man younger than 35 who received the YFV17D yellow fever vaccine. Written as DNA, the CDR3 is TGTGCCAGCAGCGAGGGACGGGTGAACACTGAAGCTTTCTTT. It is translated as CASSEGRVNTEAFF. The whole variable domain, filled in from reference TRBV11-2 and TRBJ1-1, reads EAGVAQSPRYKIIEKRQSVAFWCNPISGHATLYWYQQILGQGPKLLIQFQNNGVVDDSQLPKDRFSAERLKGVDSTLKIQPAKLEDSAVYLCASSEGRVNTEAFFGQGTRLTVV.